The rows below give T cell receptor beta chains drawn from one sample of a study of T cell changes during pregnancy in multiple sclerosis. Using immunoSEQ multiplex PCR, the repertoire was profiled, and TCRdb retains in-frame clones only, with some absent. The sample carries 70,000 to 100,000 clones, around 95% recorded once. The sequencing used peripheral blood, collected in the third trimester of pregnancy. The origin of the receptors is a female donor in good health, enrolled as a control in a pregnancy study. CDR3s include the opening cysteine and the closing phenylalanine or tryptophan. A D gene is named only where the DNA matches it firmly. The size field is filled for only some rows; it gives once, few, many or a size class.

D gene	J gene	clone size	V gene	CDR3 DNA	CDR3 protein
NA	TRBJ1-2	once	TRBV28	TGTGCCAGCAGGAAAACAGGGAATCATGGCTACACCTTC	CASRKTGNHGYTF
NA	TRBJ2-2	once	TRBV6-1	TGTGCCAGCAGGTTATCGGTCCACACCGGGGAGCTGTTTTTT	CASRLSVHTGELFF
NA	TRBJ2-7	NA	TRBV28	TGTGCCAGCAGTCCGGCGGGCGGCCTTTCCTACGAGCAGTACTTC	CASSPAGGLSYEQYF
TRBD2	TRBJ2-7	NA	TRBV5-1	TGCGCCAGCAGCTTGGAAGCGGGAGGGCGCTCCGAGCAGTACTTC	CASSLEAGGRSEQYF
NA	TRBJ2-7	NA	TRBV28	TGTGCCAGCAGTTCCAGGATACCCTCCTACGAGCAGTACTTC	CASSSRIPSYEQYF
NA	TRBJ2-1	NA	TRBV9	TGTGCCAGCAGCGCGGCCGGGGGTTACAATGAGCAGTTCTTC	CASSAAGGYNEQFF
NA	TRBJ1-4	NA	TRBV7-9	TGTGCCAGCAGCTCTGCGGGTGGGCTGGAAAAACTGTTTTTT	CASSSAGGLEKLFF
TRBD1	TRBJ1-4	NA	TRBV6-5	TGTGCCAGCAGTTGGGACAGAACTAAAAAACTGTTTTTT	CASSWDRTKKLFF
NA	TRBJ2-7	NA	TRBV5-1	TGCGCCAGCAGCTTGATCTCGTCGTGGCAGGGGACCTACGAGCAGTACTTC	CASSLISSWQGTYEQYF
TRBD2	TRBJ2-5	NA	TRBV27	TGTGCCTCCCCACTCCCCCGCGGGAGCCAAGAGACCCAGTACTTC	CASPLPRGSQETQYF
NA	TRBJ1-2	NA	TRBV4-1	TGCGCCAGCAGCCAAAGCCCCGACAGCCGTCCCTATGGCTACACCTTC	CASSQSPDSRPYGYTF
NA	TRBJ1-2	NA	TRBV20-1	TGCAGTGCTATGGGAGATAATGGCTACACCTTC	CSAMGDNGYTF
NA	TRBJ1-1	NA	TRBV6-6	TGTGCCAGCAGTACTCAGGGGTCGAACACTGAAGCTTTCTTT	CASSTQGSNTEAFF
NA	TRBJ2-7	NA	TRBV9	TGTGCCAGCAGCGTCCTAGCCCCGACCTACGAGCAGTACTTC	CASSVLAPTYEQYF
TRBD1	TRBJ2-7	NA	TRBV5-5	TGTGCCAGCAGCTTGGAGACAGGGATCTCCTACGAGCAGTACTTC	CASSLETGISYEQYF
NA	TRBJ2-1	NA	TRBV27	TGTGCCAGCAGCCCTGTGCAGGCCTACAATGAGCAGTTCTTC	CASSPVQAYNEQFF
NA	TRBJ2-1	NA	TRBV5-1	TGCGCCAGCAGCTTTATGACAGCCAATGAGCAGTTCTTC	CASSFMTANEQFF
TRBD1	TRBJ2-7	NA	TRBV4-1	TGCGCCAGCAGCCAGGCGAGGACAGGGACCTACGAGCAGTACTTC	CASSQARTGTYEQYF
TRBD2	TRBJ2-7	NA	TRBV28	TGTGCCAGCAGTCCTGGGGGGGGGTTAGTGAACGAGCAGTACTTC	CASSPGGGLVNEQYF
NA	TRBJ2-2	NA	TRBV4-2	TGTGCCAGCAGCCAAGTACTACATACCCTGAACACCGGGGAGCTGTTTTTT	CASSQVLHTLNTGELFF
NA	TRBJ1-5	NA	TRBV28	TGTGCCAGCAGCCTAGGGGGTGCGGGGGACGATCAGCCCCAGCATTTT	CASSLGGAGDDQPQHF
TRBD1	TRBJ2-7	NA	TRBV28	TGTGCCAGCAGTTTCTCAGGGGGCGAGCAGTACTTC	CASSFSGGEQYF
NA	TRBJ2-4	NA	TRBV19	TGTGCCAGTAGTATTGCAGGGTTAGCCAAAAACATTCAGTACTTC	CASSIAGLAKNIQYF
TRBD2	TRBJ2-3	NA	TRBV5-8	TGTGCCAGCAGCGTAGCGGGATCTAGCACAGATACGCAGTATTTT	CASSVAGSSTDTQYF
NA	TRBJ2-1	NA	TRBV5-1	TGCGCCAGCAGCTTGCCGGGACTCTACAATGAGCAGTTCTTC	CASSLPGLYNEQFF
NA	TRBJ1-2	NA	TRBV28	TGTGCCAGCAGTTCTCTCCCGGGTATTAATGGCTACACCTTC	CASSSLPGINGYTF
NA	TRBJ2-1	NA	TRBV9	TGTGCCAGCAGCTCGAGAAGACAGGCACAGTTCTTC	CASSSRRQAQFF
TRBD1	TRBJ1-2	NA	TRBV6-5	TGTGCCAGCAGTTACTTAGACAGGGGTCGGTATGGCTACACCTTC	CASSYLDRGRYGYTF
TRBD1	TRBJ2-5	NA	TRBV2	TGTGCCAGCAGGGGGACAGGGAAAGGAGAGACCCAGTACTTC	CASRGTGKGETQYF
NA	TRBJ1-4	NA	TRBV5-1	TGCGCCAGCAGCTTACAGGGCCATAATGAAAAACTGTTTTTT	CASSLQGHNEKLFF